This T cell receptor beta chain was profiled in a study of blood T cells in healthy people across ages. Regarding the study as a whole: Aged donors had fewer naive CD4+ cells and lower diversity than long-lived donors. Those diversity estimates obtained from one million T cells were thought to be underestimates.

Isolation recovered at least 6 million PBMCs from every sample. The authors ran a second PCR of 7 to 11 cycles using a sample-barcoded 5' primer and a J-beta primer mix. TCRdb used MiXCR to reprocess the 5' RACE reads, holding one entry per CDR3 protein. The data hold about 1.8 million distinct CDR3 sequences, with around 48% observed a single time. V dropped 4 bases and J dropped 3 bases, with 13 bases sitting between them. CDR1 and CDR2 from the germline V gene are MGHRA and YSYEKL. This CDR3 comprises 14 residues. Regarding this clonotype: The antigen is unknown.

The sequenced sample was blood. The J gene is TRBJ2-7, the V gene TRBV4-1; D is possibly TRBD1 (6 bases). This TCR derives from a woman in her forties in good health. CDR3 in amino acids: CASSPTGRDYEQYF. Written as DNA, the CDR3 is TGCGCCAGCAGCCCGACAGGAAGAGACTACGAGCAGTACTTC.